What follows are 10 T cell receptor beta chains derived from one specimen sequenced in a study of blood T cell repertoires in COVID-19. TCRdb's table, derived via immunoSEQ multiplex PCR, lists solely in-frame clones and lacks some. The table shows hundreds of thousands of clones, with 80% to 90% occurring only once. Sequencing was carried out using PBMCs or T cells enriched from blood (not recorded which). These receptors were obtained from a woman aged 60-75 years who had recovered from COVID-19.

The chain links TRBV29-1 to TRBJ2-2, with D unresolved. V lost 3 bases, J lost 1 base, and 9 bases lay in between. CDR3 length equals 14 residues. From germline, CDR1 is SQVTM and CDR2 ANQGSEA. DNA of the CDR3: TGCAGCGTTGAGAAACAGATGAACACCGGGGAGCTGTTTTTT. Protein product: CSVEKQMNTGELFF.

The chain couples TRBV11-2 to TRBJ2-4, with D maybe TRBD1 (5 bases). The CDR3 has 15 residues. V shed 0 bases and J shed 0 bases, with 6 bases lying between them. The germline gives CDR1 SGHAT, CDR2 FQNNGV. The DNA for the CDR3 is TGTGCCAGCAGCTTAGAGGGGCTAGCCAAAAACATTCAGTACTTC. Its protein product is CASSLEGLAKNIQYF.

The chain couples TRBV9 to TRBJ1-1; 7 positions match TRBD1. Germline CDR1 and CDR2: SGDLS and YYNGEE. CDR3 length: 13 residues. Trimming at V came to 3 bases and at J to 5 bases, leaving 4 bases not matched to a gene. The CDR3, as DNA: TGTGCCAGCAGCGGACAGGGAAGAACTGAAGCTTTCTTT. Translated, it gives CASSGQGRTEAFF.

The chain uses TRBV30 and TRBJ1-6; 8 bases fit TRBD1. The J segment lost 9 bases and the V segment lost 3 bases, leaving 10 bases of the junction unmatched. Germline CDR1 GTSNPN, CDR2 SVGIG (reference sequence). The length of the CDR3 is 15 residues. The CDR3 nucleotides are TGTGCCTGGAGAGGAGGCAGGGGGCCGGGTTCACCCCTCCACTTT. This encodes CAWRGGRGPGSPLHF.

The genes are TRBV30 and TRBJ1-2, with 7 bases matching TRBD1. This CDR3 has 12 amino acids. V was clipped by 7 bases and J by 4 bases; unmatched bases: 6. CDR1 and CDR2 from the germline V gene are GTSNPN and SVGIG (reference sequence). DNA of the CDR3: TGTGCCTCCGACCGGGACAGCTATGGCTACACCTTC. Protein product: CASDRDSYGYTF.

The genes are TRBV3-1 (or the pseudogene TRBV3-2) and TRBJ1-3; D might be TRBD1 (6 bases). This CDR3 spans 11 amino acids. The germline V and J ends were trimmed by 3 bases and 11 bases, with 8 bases remaining between them. Per germline, CDR1 LGHDT and CDR2 YNNKEL (reference sequence). The CDR3 DNA reads TGTGCCAGCAGCCAGGGGGGGCCCATATATTTT. The encoded protein is CASSQGGPIYF.

This clone was recorded once. The V gene is TRBV5-5, the J gene TRBJ1-2, with 12 bases aligning to TRBD1. The CDR3 runs to 16 residues. The V gene's germline CDR1 is SGHKS and CDR2 YYEKEE (reference sequence). V was clipped by 0 bases and J by 7 bases; unmatched bases: 7. CDR3 in DNA: TGTGCCAGCAGCTTGGCGACGGGACAGGGGGCTTCTGGCTACACCTTC. As protein: CASSLATGQGASGYTF.

V usage is TRBV28 and J usage is TRBJ2-3, with no clear D. The CDR3 extends over 13 amino acids. The V end lost 3 bases, the J end lost 4 bases, and 8 bases lay between the germline ends. CDR1 and CDR2 (germline): MDHEN, SYDVKM. The CDR3 here is CASSLSGSDTQYF. In DNA form, the CDR3 reads TGTGCCAGCAGTTTGTCCGGGTCAGATACGCAGTATTTT.

The gene calls are TRBV10-2 and TRBJ1-2; 8 bases are shared with TRBD1. V shed 0 bases and J 4 bases; nucleotides not matched to a gene: 4. Looked up from germline, CDR1 is WSHSY and CDR2 is SAAADI. This CDR3 comprises 15 residues. In nucleotides, the CDR3 is TGCGCCAGCAGTGAGTCCGGGACAGGAATCTATGGCTACACCTTC. Protein: CASSESGTGIYGYTF.

This clone was seen a handful of times. The genes are TRBV28 and TRBJ1-2, with D perhaps matching TRBD1 (6 bases). There are 15 residues in the CDR3. CDR1 is MDHEN and CDR2 is SYDVKM in the germline V gene. Trimming left V 3 bases short and J 4 bases short, with 15 bases between. The CDR3 protein is CASSFPRGQSYGYTF. The DNA for the CDR3 is TGTGCCAGCAGTTTTCCGCGCGGACAGAGCTATGGCTACACCTTC.